The sequence of this T cell receptor (beta chain) was determined in a study of immune evolution from preneoplasia to lung adenocarcinoma. TCRdb's copy holds only in-frame clones and misses some; the assay was immunoSEQ multiplex PCR. The sample shows a few thousand clones, over 65% of them seen only once. J lost 0 bases, V lost 5 bases, and 6 bases had no gene match. Germline V gives CDR1 MDHEN, CDR2 SYDVKM. The CDR3 is 16 amino acids. The sample taken for sequencing was FFPE lung adenocarcinoma in situ tissue. The J gene is TRBJ2-5, the V gene TRBV28, with 10 bases aligning to TRBD1. The TCR originated in a person aged 55 to 79 with lung adenocarcinoma. CDR3 protein: CASSPGQGRNQETQYF. Written as DNA, the CDR3 is TGTGCCAGCAGTCCGGGACAGGGGCGAAACCAAGAGACCCAGTACTTC.